The 8 T cell receptor beta chains given below trace back to one sample, sequenced in a study. In TCRdb, the 5' RACE reads were re-called with MiXCR into one record per CDR3 protein. The sample carries some 54,000 distinct CDR3 sequences, roughly 15% recorded once. Sequencing used naive CD4+ T cells sorted from blood. Noted subset: naive CD4+ T cells, CD4+CD45RA+CD25-. These receptors all stem from a female donor with breast cancer.

The chain carries TRBV6-2 or TRBV6-3 and TRBJ1-6; possibly TRBD1 for D (5 bases). Trimming removed 5 bases from V and 0 bases from J, with 11 bases in between. The CDR3 covers 16 residues. Germline-derived CDR1 and CDR2 are MNHEY and SVGEGT. The CDR3 nucleotides are TGTGCCAGCAGTCGACAGCGTAGCTCCTATAATTCACCCCTCCACTTT. Its protein product is CASSRQRSSYNSPLHF.

The V call is TRBV20-1, the J call TRBJ1-6; D might be TRBD1 (5 bases). Germline assignment: CDR1 DFQATT and CDR2 SNEGSKA (reference sequence). The CDR3 runs to 15 residues. Trimming removed 6 bases from V and 7 bases from J, with 19 bases in between. Written as DNA, the CDR3 is TGCAGTGCCCACCGGGGGGGAAGAACCAATTCACCCCTCCACTTT. This encodes CSAHRGGRTNSPLHF.

This clonotype was recorded at least ten times. The chain couples TRBV5-1 to TRBJ1-6, with D tentatively TRBD1 (5 bases). CDR1 is SGHRS and CDR2 is YFSETQ in the germline V gene. The V gene lost 4 bases and the J gene lost 7 bases, with 15 bases spanning the gap. This CDR3 has 15 amino acids. Here the CDR3 DNA reads TGCGCCAGCAGCCCGGACATACCCTCCAATTCACCCCTCCACTTT. The encoded protein is CASSPDIPSNSPLHF.

The CDR3 nucleotides read TGCAGCGTTGTAGTAGGAGTGGGGTCAGATACGCAGTATTTT. Translated, it gives CSVVVGVGSDTQYF. The V gene is TRBV29-1, the J gene TRBJ2-3; D uncertain. This CDR3 has 14 amino acids. The V end lost 4 bases, the J end lost 4 bases, and 15 bases lay between the germline ends. Germline values: CDR1 SQVTM, CDR2 ANQGSEA.

This clonotype was detected a few times. The chain employs TRBV12-3 or TRBV12-4 and TRBJ1-5; no firm D call. The CDR3 is 13 residues long. V was cut by 3 bases and J by 8 bases, with 11 bases left in between. This chain's CDR3 is CASSLRQVEPQHF. As DNA, the CDR3 is TGTGCCAGCAGTTTGCGGCAGGTGGAGCCCCAGCATTTT.

This clonotype came up many times. The chain carries TRBV2 and TRBJ2-1, with no clear D. The germline gives CDR1 SNHLY, CDR2 FYNNEI. This CDR3 is 15 amino acids long. With 0 bases removed from V and 10 bases from J, the gap between germline ends came to 16 bases. In DNA, the CDR3 is TGTGCCAGCAGTGAAGCGCTTCAGGAGTCTGGCGAGCAGTTCTTC. It translates to CASSEALQESGEQFF.

This clonotype was recorded a few times. A read error may explain this, as a much larger clone is one base away. V is TRBV6-2 or TRBV6-3 and J is TRBJ1-1; D gene unclear. The CDR3 has 13 residues. Germline V gives CDR1 MNHEY, CDR2 SVGEGT. The CDR3 loop is CASSWTVNTEASF. The CDR3 nucleotides read TGTGCCAGCAGTTGGACCGTGAACACTGAAGCTTCCTTT.

This clonotype was seen a handful of times. CDR3 coding DNA: TGTGCCAGCAGTGAAGTCCCCGGGAGAATCTACGAGCAGTACTTC. Protein sequence: CASSEVPGRIYEQYF. The chain recombines TRBV6-1 with TRBJ2-7, with D perhaps TRBD2 (6 bases). This CDR3 has 15 residues. Germline V lookup: CDR1 MNHNS, CDR2 SASEGT. V was trimmed by 1 base and J by 3 bases, leaving 13 bases between them.